The rows below give T cell receptor beta chains drawn from one sample of a study of PD-1 blockade in classical Hodgkin lymphoma. The data were produced by immunoSEQ multiplex PCR, yet TCRdb's version contains in-frame clones alone and is incomplete. The data hold 29,000 or so clones, with approximately 78% observed a single time. This material consisted of CD4+ T cells from blood, taken before the fourth cycle of nivolumab. The receptors derive from a human donor with classical Hodgkin lymphoma. The CDR3 runs from the conserved cysteine through the conserved F or W. D genes are given only for firm matches. Size tells how often a clone was seen (once, few, many) or the class of an expanded clone, and some rows leave it out.

j_call v_call clone_size d_call cdr3_nt cdr3_aa
TRBJ2-2 TRBV5-1 - - TGCGCCAGCAGCAGCAGGACCATAGAGGGCACCGGGGAGCTGTTTTTT CASSSRTIEGTGELFF
TRBJ1-5 TRBV28 - - TGTGCCAGCAGTCCCGCTAGGGGCGATGGCAATCAGCCCCAGCATTTT CASSPARGDGNQPQHF
TRBJ1-1 TRBV27 - - TGTGCCAGCCCAATCTGGATTACTGAAGCTTTCTTT CASPIWITEAFF
TRBJ1-1 TRBV7-9 - - TGTGCCAGCAGCTTTACGGTGAACACTGAAGCTTTCTTT CASSFTVNTEAFF
TRBJ1-2 TRBV6-4 once TRBD1 TGTGCCAGCAGCGGGGGGACAGGGGGAATGGGAAGCTATGGCTACACCTTC CASSGGTGGMGSYGYTF
TRBJ1-4 TRBV2 once - TGTGCCAGCAGTCCTACAGGGACGGAAAATGAAAAACTGTTTTTT CASSPTGTENEKLFF
TRBJ2-3 TRBV5-1 - - TGCGCCAGCAGCTTGGGAGTCGGCGATACGCAGTATTTT CASSLGVGDTQYF
TRBJ2-2 TRBV5-7 - - TGTGCCAGCAGCCCTAGACAGGCGAAGAACACCGGGGAGCTGTTTTTT CASSPRQAKNTGELFF
TRBJ1-2 TRBV7-6 - - TGTGCCAGCAGCTTAGCGCAGGGCGGTATCTATGGCTACACCTTC CASSLAQGGIYGYTF
TRBJ2-5 TRBV6-6 - - TGTGCCAGCAGTGGGACGGGCCCCCAAGAGACCCAGTACTTC CASSGTGPQETQYF
TRBJ1-6 TRBV7-2 - TRBD1 TGTGCCAGCAGCTCCGGGACAGTGAAAAATTCACCCCTCCACTTT CASSSGTVKNSPLHF
TRBJ1-4 TRBV7-9 few TRBD1 TGTGCCAGCAGCTTAAGGGGCAGGGGGGTTTCGGAACTGTTTTTT CASSLRGRGVSELFF
TRBJ1-2 TRBV5-1 - - TGCGCCAGCAGCTTGGACGGAGGGAACTATGGCTACACCTTC CASSLDGGNYGYTF
TRBJ1-6 TRBV19 few - TGTGCCAGTAGTATCCAGGGGAGCTATAATTCACCCCTCCACTTT CASSIQGSYNSPLHF
TRBJ2-6 TRBV7-9 - - TGTGCCAGCAGCTTATCCGGGGCTGGGGCCAACGTCCTGACTTTC CASSLSGAGANVLTF
TRBJ2-5 TRBV18 - TRBD1 TGTGCCAGCTCAGTACGAGGGGGCGCCGAGACCCAGTACTTC CASSVRGGAETQYF
TRBJ2-3 TRBV6-5 - - TGTGCCAGCAGCATTCGTATCGGAGCCACAGATACGCAGTATTTT CASSIRIGATDTQYF
TRBJ1-6 TRBV11-2 - - TGTGCCAGCAGCCATGACAGGCAAAGTTATAATTCACCCCTCCACTTT CASSHDRQSYNSPLHF